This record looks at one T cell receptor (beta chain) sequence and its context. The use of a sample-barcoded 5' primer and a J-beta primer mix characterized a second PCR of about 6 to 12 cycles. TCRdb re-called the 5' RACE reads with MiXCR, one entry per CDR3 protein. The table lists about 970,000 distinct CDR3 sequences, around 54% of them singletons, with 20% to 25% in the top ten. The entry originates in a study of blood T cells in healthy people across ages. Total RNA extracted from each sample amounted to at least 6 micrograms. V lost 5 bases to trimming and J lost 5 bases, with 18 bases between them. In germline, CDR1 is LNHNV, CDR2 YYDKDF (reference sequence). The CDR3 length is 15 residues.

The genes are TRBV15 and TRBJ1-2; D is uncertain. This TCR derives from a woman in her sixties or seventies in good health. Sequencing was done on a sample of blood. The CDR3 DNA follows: TGTGCCACCAGCGGGAGGAGGGCGCCTCTTTATGGCTACACCTTC. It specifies CATSGRRAPLYGYTF. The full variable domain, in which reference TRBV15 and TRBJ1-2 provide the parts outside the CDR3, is DAMVIQNPRYQVTQFGKPVTLSCSQTLNHNVMYWYQQKSSQAPKLLFHYYDKDFNNEADTPDNFQSRRPNTSFCFLDIRSPGLGDTAMYLCATSGRRAPLYGYTFGSGTRLTVV.